The 3 T cell receptor beta chains listed next were all sequenced from one sample in a study of T cell responses to AZD1222 COVID-19 vaccine. TCRdb's copy holds only in-frame clones and misses some; the assay was immunoSEQ multiplex PCR. In the table there are 150,000 to 200,000 clones, about nine tenths of which are singletons. Here the sequenced sample was peripheral blood, taken 28 days after the second AZD1222 dose. The origin of the receptors is an adult who received the AZD1222 COVID-19 vaccine.

The chain recombines TRBV4-3 with TRBJ1-5; D is ambiguous. Germline CDR1 LGHNA, CDR2 YSLEER. V was shortened by 1 base and J by 1 base, with 17 bases between the two germline ends. The CDR3 spans 18 residues. As DNA, the CDR3 is TGCGCCAGCAGCCAAGTGTCTTCCTGCAGGTCGAGCAATCAGCCCCAGCATTTT. The encoded protein is CASSQVSSCRSSNQPQHF.

The J gene is TRBJ2-5, the V gene TRBV11-3; D may match TRBD1 or TRBD2 (5 bases each). The length of the CDR3 is 14 residues. Per the germline V gene, CDR1 is SGHNT and CDR2 is YENEEA. V gave up 1 base and J gave up 3 bases, with 9 bases separating them. The CDR3 spells CASSLAQGEETQYF. The CDR3 DNA is TGTGCCAGCAGCTTAGCCCAGGGAGAAGAGACCCAGTACTTC.

This clone was counted a few times. The rearrangement links TRBV10-3 to TRBJ2-3, with TRBD1 matching 8 bases. In germline, CDR1 is ENHRY, CDR2 SYGVKD. Unmatched junction bases numbered 12, after V lost 6 bases and J lost 4 bases. The CDR3 spans 16 residues. CDR3 DNA sequence: TGTGCCATCAGGGGGGTGATGTCAGGGGGCGCAGATACGCAGTATTTT. Its translation: CAIRGVMSGGADTQYF.